This TCR beta chain was obtained from a study of vaccination effects on CD4 cells after COVID-19. On this clone: Antigen specificity is unknown.

Germline values: CDR1 SGHTS, CDR2 YDEGEE. Trimming stripped 6 bases from V and 2 bases from J, with 18 bases between. The CDR3 loop spans 16 amino acids. Sequencing used immunoSEQ multiplex PCR; TCRdb keeps in-frame clones, though not all of them. The repertoire includes around 66,000 clones, about 71% of them detected once, and 3.7% sits in the top ten. Ahead of sequencing, the ViraFEST assay grew antigen-specific CD4+ T cells using viral peptide pools. At the end of nine to ten days of culture, CD4+ T cells were isolated. Nobody among the vaccine recipients had prior SARS-CoV-2 infection (nucleocapsid antibodies were negative). Replacing half the medium with IL-2 medium was done on days 3 and 7. General study findings and limits: Marked clonal contraction of both clone types appeared late after vaccination.

Sequenced material: CD4+ T cells from PBMCs cultured with HCoV-OC43 spike peptides, taken before COVID-19 vaccination. Subset of the sample: HCoV-OC43 spike overlapping peptide pool stimulation. V is TRBV5-8 and J is TRBJ1-5, with D tentatively TRBD1 (6 bases). This clonotype was obtained from a human donor who received a COVID-19 vaccine. The DNA for the CDR3 is TGTGCCAGCACCACGCCTAACAGGGTGGGCAATCAGCCCCAGCATTTT. Its translation is CASTTPNRVGNQPQHF.